One and the same sample provided the 2 T cell receptor beta chains below, sequenced in a study of T cells in Graves' hyperthyroidism and ophthalmopathy. Amplification targeted TCR beta CDR3 regions from RNA transcripts. A set of HTBI primers served as the primers for a first-round RT-PCR of the TCR CDR3. TCRdb re-analysed the multiplex PCR reads in MiXCR, keeping a single row per CDR3 protein. The table includes about 200,000 distinct CDR3 sequences, about 15% detected once. The sequencing input was blood. These receptors all come from a man over 45 with Graves' hyperthyroidism.

The genes are TRBV12-3 or TRBV12-4 and TRBJ2-1; 8 bases align to TRBD2. Trimming at V came to 3 bases and at J to 0 bases, leaving 7 bases not matched to a gene. The CDR3 contains 17 residues. CDR3 in amino acids: CASSFMVAGPSYNEQFF. In DNA, the CDR3 is TGTGCCAGCAGTTTTATGGTAGCGGGGCCCTCCTACAATGAGCAGTTCTTC.

V usage is TRBV7-2 and J usage is TRBJ1-5, with D possibly TRBD1 on 5 matching bases. In germline, CDR1 is SGHTA, CDR2 FQGNSA. CDR3 size: 13 residues. V dropped 4 bases and J dropped 10 bases, with 14 bases sitting between them. The CDR3 DNA is TGTGCCAGCAGCTCTACAGGTCAGGGACCCCAGCATTTT. It specifies CASSSTGQGPQHF.